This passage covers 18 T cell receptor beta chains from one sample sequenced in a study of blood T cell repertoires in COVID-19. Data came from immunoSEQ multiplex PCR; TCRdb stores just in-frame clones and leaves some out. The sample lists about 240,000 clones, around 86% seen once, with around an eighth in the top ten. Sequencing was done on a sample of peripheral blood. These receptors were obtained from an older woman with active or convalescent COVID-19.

The CDR3 DNA reads as TGTGCCAGCAGTGGTTGGCGGGGATTGATCAATGAGCAGTTCTTC. As protein: CASSGWRGLINEQFF. The rearrangement joins TRBV2 to TRBJ2-1, with D perhaps matching TRBD2 (6 bases). Germline V gene data show CDR1 as SNHLY and CDR2 as FYNNEI. V dropped 4 bases and J dropped 6 bases, with 16 bases sitting between them. CDR3 length: 15 amino acids.

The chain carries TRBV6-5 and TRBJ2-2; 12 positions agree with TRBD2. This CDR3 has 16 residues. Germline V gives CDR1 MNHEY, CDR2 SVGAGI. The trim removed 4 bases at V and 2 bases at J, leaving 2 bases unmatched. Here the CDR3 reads CASSSLAGGNTGELFF. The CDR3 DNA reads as TGTGCCAGCAGTTCACTAGCGGGGGGAAACACCGGGGAGCTGTTTTTT.

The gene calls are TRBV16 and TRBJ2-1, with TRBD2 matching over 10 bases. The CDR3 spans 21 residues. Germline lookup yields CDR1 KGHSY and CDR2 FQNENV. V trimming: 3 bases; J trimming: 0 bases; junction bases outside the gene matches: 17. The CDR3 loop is CASSHGTGTSELWGSYNEQFF. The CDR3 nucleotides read TGTGCCAGCAGCCATGGGACGGGGACTAGCGAGTTATGGGGCTCCTACAATGAGCAGTTCTTC.

In nucleotides, the CDR3 is TGTGCCAGCAGCTTAGGACAGCTCAGCTCTGGAAACACCATATATTTT. It yields the protein CASSLGQLSSGNTIYF. The J gene is TRBJ1-3, the V gene TRBV11-2; TRBD1 is a possible D gene (5 bases). The germline V gene encodes CDR1 SGHAT and CDR2 FQNNGV. Trimming removed 1 base at V and 0 bases at J, with 10 bases between. The CDR3 is 16 residues long.

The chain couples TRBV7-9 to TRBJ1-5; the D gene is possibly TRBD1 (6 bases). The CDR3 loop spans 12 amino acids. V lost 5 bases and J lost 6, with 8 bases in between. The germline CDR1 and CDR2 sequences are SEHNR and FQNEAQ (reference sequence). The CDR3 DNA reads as TGTGCCAGCAGCCAAGGGGGTCAGCCCCAGCATTTT. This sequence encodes CASSQGGQPQHF.

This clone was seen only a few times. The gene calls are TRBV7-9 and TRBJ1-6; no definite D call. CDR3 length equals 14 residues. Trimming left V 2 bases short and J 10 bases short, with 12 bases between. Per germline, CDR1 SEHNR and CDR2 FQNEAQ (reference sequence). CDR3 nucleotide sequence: TGTGCCAGCAGCTTACGGTCCCGAGGGTCACCCCTCCACTTT. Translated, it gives CASSLRSRGSPLHF. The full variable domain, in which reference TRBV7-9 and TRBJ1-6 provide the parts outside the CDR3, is DTGVSQNPRHKITKRGQNVTFRCDPISEHNRLYWYRQTLGQGPEFLTYFQNEAQLEKSRLLSDRFSAERPKGSFSTLEIQRTEQGDSAMYLCASSLRSRGSPLHFGNGTRLTVT.

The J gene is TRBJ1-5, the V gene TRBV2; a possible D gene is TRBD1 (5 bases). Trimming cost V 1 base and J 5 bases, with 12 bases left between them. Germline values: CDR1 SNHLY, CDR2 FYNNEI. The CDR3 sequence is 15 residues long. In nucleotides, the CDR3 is TGTGCCAGCAGTGAAGACCAGGGAGGGTATCAGCCCCAGCATTTT. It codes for CASSEDQGGYQPQHF.

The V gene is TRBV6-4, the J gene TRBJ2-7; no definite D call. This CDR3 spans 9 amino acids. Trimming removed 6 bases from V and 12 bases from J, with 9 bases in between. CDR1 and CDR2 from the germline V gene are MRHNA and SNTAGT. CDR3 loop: CASRGEMYF. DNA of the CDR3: TGTGCCAGCAGAGGAGAGATGTACTTC.

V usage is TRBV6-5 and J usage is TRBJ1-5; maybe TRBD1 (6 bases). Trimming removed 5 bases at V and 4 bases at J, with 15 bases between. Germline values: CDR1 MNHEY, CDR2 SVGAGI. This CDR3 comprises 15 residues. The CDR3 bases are TGTGCCAGCAGTCGGACGGGGGGCGTAAATCAGCCCCAGCATTTT. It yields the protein CASSRTGGVNQPQHF.

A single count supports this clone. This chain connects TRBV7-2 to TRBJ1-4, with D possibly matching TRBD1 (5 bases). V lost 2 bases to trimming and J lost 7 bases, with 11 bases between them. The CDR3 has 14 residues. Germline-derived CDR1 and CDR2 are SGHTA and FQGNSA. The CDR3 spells CASSLTGVGEKLFF. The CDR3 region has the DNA TGTGCCAGCAGCTTAACGGGGGTTGGTGAAAAACTGTTTTTT.

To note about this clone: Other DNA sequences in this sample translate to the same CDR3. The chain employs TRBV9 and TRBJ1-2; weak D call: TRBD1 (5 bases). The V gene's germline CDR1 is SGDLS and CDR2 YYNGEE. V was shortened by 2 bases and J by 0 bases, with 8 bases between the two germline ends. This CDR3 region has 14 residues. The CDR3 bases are TGTGCCAGCAGCGTCGGGGGGACTAACTATGGCTACACCTTC. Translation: CASSVGGTNYGYTF.

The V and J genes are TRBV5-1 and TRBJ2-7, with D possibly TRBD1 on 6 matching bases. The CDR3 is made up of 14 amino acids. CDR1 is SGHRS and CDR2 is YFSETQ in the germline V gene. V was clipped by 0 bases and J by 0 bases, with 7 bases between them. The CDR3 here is CASSLGTASYEQYF. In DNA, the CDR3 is TGCGCCAGCAGCTTGGGGACAGCCTCCTACGAGCAGTACTTC.

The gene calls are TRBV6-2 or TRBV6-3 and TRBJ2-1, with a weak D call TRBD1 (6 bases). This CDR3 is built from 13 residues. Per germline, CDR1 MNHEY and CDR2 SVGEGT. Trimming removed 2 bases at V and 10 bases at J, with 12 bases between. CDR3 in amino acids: CASSYGRGREQFF. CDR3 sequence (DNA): TGTGCCAGCAGTTACGGCAGGGGTAGGGAGCAGTTCTTC.

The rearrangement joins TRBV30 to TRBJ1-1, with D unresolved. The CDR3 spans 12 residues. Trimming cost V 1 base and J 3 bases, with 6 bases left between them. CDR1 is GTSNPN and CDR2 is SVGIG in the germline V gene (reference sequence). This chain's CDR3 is CAWSDQYTEAFF. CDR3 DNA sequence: TGTGCCTGGAGTGACCAGTACACTGAAGCTTTCTTT.

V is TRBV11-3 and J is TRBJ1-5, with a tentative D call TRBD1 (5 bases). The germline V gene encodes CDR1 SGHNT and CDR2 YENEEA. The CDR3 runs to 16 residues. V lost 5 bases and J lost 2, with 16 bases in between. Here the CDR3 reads CASSLTGGFGNQPQHF. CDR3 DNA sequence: TGTGCCAGCAGCCTGACGGGGGGGTTTGGCAATCAGCCCCAGCATTTT.

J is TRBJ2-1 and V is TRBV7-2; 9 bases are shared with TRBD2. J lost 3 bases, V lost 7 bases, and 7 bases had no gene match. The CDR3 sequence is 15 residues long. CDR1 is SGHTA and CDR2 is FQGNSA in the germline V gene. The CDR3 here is CASTPSGTRYNEQFF. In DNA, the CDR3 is TGTGCCAGCACCCCTAGCGGGACCCGCTACAATGAGCAGTTCTTC.

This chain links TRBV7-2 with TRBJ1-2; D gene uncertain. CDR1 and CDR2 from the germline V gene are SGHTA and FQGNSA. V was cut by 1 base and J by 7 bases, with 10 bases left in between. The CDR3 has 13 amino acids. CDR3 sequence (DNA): TGTGCCAGCAGCTTAGAACCTATTGGTGGCTACACCTTC. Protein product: CASSLEPIGGYTF.

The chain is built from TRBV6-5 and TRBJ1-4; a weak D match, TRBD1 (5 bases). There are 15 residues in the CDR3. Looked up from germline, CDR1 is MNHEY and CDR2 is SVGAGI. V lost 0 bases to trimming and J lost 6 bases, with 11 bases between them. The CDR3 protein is CASSYSQGSHEKLFF. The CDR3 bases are TGTGCCAGCAGTTACTCGCAGGGATCCCATGAAAAACTGTTTTTT.